This TCR beta chain emerged from a study of technical replicates of blood from a handful of donors. Using immunoSEQ multiplex PCR, the repertoire was profiled, and TCRdb retains in-frame clones only, with some absent. This table holds tens of thousands of clones, 90% to 95% found once. V lost 5 bases and J 3 bases, leaving 8 bases between the germline ends. There are 13 residues in the CDR3. The germline V gene has CDR1 ENHRY and CDR2 SYGVKD. The receptor's source is a human donor in good health. The sequenced material came from T cells isolated from PBMCs. This chain joins TRBV10-3 and TRBJ1-5; no clear D. The CDR3 coding sequence is TGTGCCATCAGTTGGGGAGACAATCAGCCCCAGCATTTT. Its translation is CAISWGDNQPQHF.